The present T cell receptor beta chain was sequenced within a study of T cell repertoires in cytomegalovirus infection. Study summary: Peptides in the study included HLA-C-restricted and HLA-B-restricted CMV epitopes. Public signatures in TCR beta pointed to CMV infection and matching HLA type.

This CDR3 comprises 13 residues. Trimming took off 6 bases at V and 3 bases at J, with 11 bases between the two ends. Germline V CDR1 and CDR2: SGHDN, FVKESK. General study findings and limits: Of the TCR beta families, the public ones yielded a cumulative frequency that identified carriers of CMV plus the relevant HLA. Dominating the ex vivo response were TCR beta clonotypes that were CMV-specific and HLA-C-restricted.

TCRdb processed the reads anew with MiXCR; each CDR3 protein has one entry. The sample has around 310,000 distinct CDR3 sequences; about 27% are singletons. As regards this clonotype: Its antigen is undetermined.

The rearrangement joins TRBV14 to TRBJ1-2; the D gene is possibly TRBD1 (6 bases). The sample consisted of cultured PBMCs, taken from culture after CMV antigen stimulation. The receptor was derived from a human donor in good health (CMV status not recorded). Some clones in this sample may be carry-over from other donors' samples. The DNA for the CDR3 is TGTGCCAGCAGTCAGGGGAAGCACTATGGCTACACCTTC. It specifies CASSQGKHYGYTF.